The text below deals with one T cell receptor beta chain. Its antigen has not been determined. Per-base qualities were not stored, and no clone one base away is much larger. The time point label of this sample denotes: about 28 days (+/-7) after the second vaccine dose. AZD1222 recipients given second doses at about 4 weeks or at about 12 weeks were pooled, since spike-specific TCR depth and breadth were not found to differ between the two schedules. Vaccinee samples came from UK trials COV001 and COV002, including a single-blind randomized controlled phase 2/3 trial of AZD1222 (ChAdOx1 nCoV-19) in healthy adults. For TCRbeta chain sequencing, PBMC samples from trial participants were taken at day 0 and at day 28 after the second dose. The CDR3 regions of human TCRbeta chains were analyzed by immunosequencing. The original pipeline was this. TCRs in the repertoires were compared against a reference library of SARS-CoV-2-specific TCRs that had been generated with the MIRA antigen-specificity platform. Breadth meant the fraction of unique TCRs that were SARS-CoV-2-associated, whereas depth meant the fraction of total T cells that were SARS-CoV-2-associated. Using the MIRA data, each spike-specific TCR was assigned both to the spike region to which the TCR was reactive and to a CD4 or CD8 class. Log10-transformed breadth and depth values were compared by one-way ANOVA with Sidak's multiple comparisons tests. This is the immuneACCESS table as TCRdb keeps it, with only in-frame sequences that have V and J called. A part of the clones is gone; compared with another copy, unresolved V genes explain less than half, and the rest is unexplained. V, J and clone size derive from that table, while D and trimming were established from the DNA sequence. Present in this sample are over 65,000 clones, about nine tenths of which were seen just once. Roughly 5.3% of the sample rests with the top ten.

Relative to germline, V is 0 bases shorter and J is 6 bases shorter, with 12 bases between their ends. CDR1 is given as LNHNV and CDR2 as YYDKDF, both from the germline V gene (reference sequence). The CDR3 runs 16 residues from the cysteine to the phenylalanine. Of the read, only the CDR3 DNA is kept; its 48 bases are in frame from base 1. The data belong to a study of T cell responses to AZD1222 COVID-19 vaccine (dated by TCRdb to the early 2020s). Context from the whole study: A total of just over 230 trial participants underwent TCR sequencing, of whom about 200 had received two doses of AZD1222 and 26 had received two doses of the MenACWY control vaccine. Trial participants were enrolled by age into 18-55, 56-69 and 70-plus year subgroups, with roughly 150, 30 and 60 TCR-sequenced participants respectively. Findings and caveats that apply to the study as a whole: Participants were mostly white British, with more females than males. The authors suggested clonal diversity may have been underestimated. Because no day 14 peak-response samples were available, the repertoires could be characterized only after the peak T cell response. In the small 56-69-year group, the increase in depth fell short of significance, most likely because of low power. After two AZD1222 doses, both the breadth and the depth of spike-specific TCRs were significantly higher than at day 0 and than in MenACWY recipients. Conclusions about previously exposed vaccinees are limited, since just a handful of AZD1222 recipients were seropositive for SARS-CoV-2 at baseline. Vaccine-associated CD4 TCRs spanned the whole spike protein, with dominant responses in regions 160-218 and 743-854. Nearly half of unique spike-specific TCRs reportedly recognized epitopes outside regions mutated in the B.1.351 and B.1.1.7 variants.

This chain is built from TRBV15 and TRBJ1-6; a confident D gene designation cannot be given. This material consisted of peripheral blood, taken 28 days after the second AZD1222 dose. This TCR was sampled from an adult who received the AZD1222 COVID-19 vaccine. The CDR3 reads CATSRDRVQFNSPLHF. The nucleotide sequence is given as TGTGCCACCAGCAGAGATAGGGTACAGTTTAATTCACCCCTCCACTTT.